This T cell receptor (beta chain) was sequenced in a study of prognosis after radiotherapy for stage I lung cancer. Notes on the study in general: Unique TCR clones declined after stereotactic body radiation therapy, from a median around 9,500 to 6,500.

The CDR3 runs to 13 residues. V gave up 0 bases and J gave up 5 bases, with 11 bases separating them. The germline V gene encodes CDR1 DFQATT and CDR2 SNEGSKA (reference sequence). It was by two-round multiplex PCR that TCR beta CDR3 was amplified from genomic DNA. The first round of PCR was done with primers that matched each TRBV and TRBJ gene. TCRdb reprocessed the multiplex PCR reads via MiXCR and lists one record per CDR3 protein. The sample consists of about 15,000 distinct CDR3 sequences, around 33% of them appearing once. By share, this clonotype ranks as medium-sized. Antigen specificity is unknown.

The rearrangement links TRBV20-1 to TRBJ2-7, with D perhaps matching TRBD1 (5 bases). The sample was PBMCs, taken before or after stereotactic body radiation therapy (not recorded which). This TCR derives from a donor over 45 with non-small cell lung cancer. The DNA of the CDR3 is TGCAGTGCTAGAGAGCAGGGAACCAACGAGCAGTACTTC. This encodes CSAREQGTNEQYF.